The present TCR beta chain was sequenced within a study of cytomegalovirus exposure and HLA in healthy donors. The PCR had 60 Vbeta and 13 Jbeta primers. The table came from immunoSEQ multiplex PCR; TCRdb's copy has only in-frame clones and leaves some out. The repertoire holds some 76,000 clones, about 78% seen once, with 8% to 10% in the top ten. This CDR3 has 13 amino acids. V dropped 10 bases and J dropped 3; count of bases not matched to a gene: 7. Germline V gene lookup returns CDR1 LNHDA and CDR2 SQIVND (reference sequence). This chain connects TRBV19 to TRBJ2-7; 9 bases line up with TRBD1. This receptor was taken from a woman aged 40-49 years in good health and CMV-seropositive. The specimen was PBMCs. The CDR3 loop reads CATSGTGRYEQYF. For the CDR3, the DNA is TGTGCCACCTCCGGGACAGGGCGCTACGAGCAGTACTTC.